This TCR beta chain stems from a study of CDR3 diversity in severe acne. MiXCR, applied by TCRdb to the PCR reads, yields one record per CDR3 protein. The sample holds 90,000 or so distinct CDR3 sequences, 45% to 50% seen once. This clonotype is a singleton in its sample. Given a much more abundant clone one base away, this may be a read error. The CDR3 is made up of 13 amino acids. V lost 5 bases and J 1 base, leaving 8 bases between the germline ends. Germline-derived CDR1 and CDR2 are MNHEY and SMNVEV (reference sequence). The rearrangement uses TRBV27 and TRBJ1-1, with D possibly being TRBD1 (5 bases). Sample: blood. This sequence originates from a male donor in good health, serving as a control. CDR3 DNA sequence: TGTGCCAGCAGTCCAGGGCGGAACACTGAAGCTTTCTTT. Its protein is CASSPGRNTEAFF.